This T cell receptor (beta chain) emerged from a study of blood T cell repertoires in COVID-19. Study summary: Whether acute or convalescent, the COVID-19 samples came from the United States, Italy and Spain. T cells, B-cell-depleted T cells, or PBMCs supplied cDNA or gDNA.

Source study methods: The assay estimated nucleated cells by amplifying reference gene primers. Some clones are missing from TCRdb's copy, which holds only in-frame ones; the method was immunoSEQ multiplex PCR. V, J and clone size reflect that table, while D and trimming were determined from the DNA. The sample lists roughly 110,000 clones, roughly 76% seen once, with more than 9% in the top ten. The CDR3 spans 15 residues. The junction had 7 bases not matched to a gene; V was cut back by 2 bases and J by 7 bases. Germline V gene data show CDR1 as MNHEY and CDR2 as SVGEGT. J is TRBJ2-1 and V is TRBV6-2 or TRBV6-3; TRBD2 agrees at 8 bases. Material for sequencing was peripheral blood. The receptor was derived from a human donor in a cohort sampled during active COVID-19. CDR3 in DNA: TGTGCCAGCAGTTACGGGGTAGCGGGACGGAATGAGCAGTTCTTC. As protein: CASSYGVAGRNEQFF.